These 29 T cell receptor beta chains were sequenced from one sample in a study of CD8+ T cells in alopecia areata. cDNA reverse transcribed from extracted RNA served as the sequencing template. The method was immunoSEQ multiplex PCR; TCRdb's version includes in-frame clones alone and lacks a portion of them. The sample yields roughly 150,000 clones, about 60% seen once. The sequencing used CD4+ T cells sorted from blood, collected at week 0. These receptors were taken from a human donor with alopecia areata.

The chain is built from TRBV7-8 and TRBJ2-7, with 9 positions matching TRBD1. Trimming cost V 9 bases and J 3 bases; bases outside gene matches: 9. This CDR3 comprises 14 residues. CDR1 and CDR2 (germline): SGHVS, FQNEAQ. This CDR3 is CASRDRETRYEQYF. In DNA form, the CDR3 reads TGTGCCAGTAGGGACAGGGAGACCCGCTACGAGCAGTACTTC.

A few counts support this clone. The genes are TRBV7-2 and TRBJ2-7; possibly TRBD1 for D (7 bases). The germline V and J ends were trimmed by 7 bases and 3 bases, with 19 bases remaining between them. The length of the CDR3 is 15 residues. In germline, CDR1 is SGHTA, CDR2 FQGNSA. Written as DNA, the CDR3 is TGTGCCAGCATCCCCTTCGGAGGGGGCGGCTACGAGCAGTACTTC. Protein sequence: CASIPFGGGGYEQYF.

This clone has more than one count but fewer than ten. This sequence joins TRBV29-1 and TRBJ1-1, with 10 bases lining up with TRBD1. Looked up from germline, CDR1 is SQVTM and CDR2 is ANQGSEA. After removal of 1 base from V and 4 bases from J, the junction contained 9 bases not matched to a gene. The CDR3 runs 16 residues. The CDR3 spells CSVEGLPGQGITEAFF. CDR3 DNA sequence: TGCAGCGTTGAAGGATTACCGGGACAGGGGATCACTGAAGCTTTCTTT.

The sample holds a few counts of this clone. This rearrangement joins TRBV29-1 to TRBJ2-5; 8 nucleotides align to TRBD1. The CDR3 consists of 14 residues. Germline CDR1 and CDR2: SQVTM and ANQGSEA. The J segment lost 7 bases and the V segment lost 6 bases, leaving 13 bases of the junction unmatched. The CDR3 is CSVAGQGYSGTQYF. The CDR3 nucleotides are TGCAGCGTAGCAGGACAGGGATATTCGGGGACCCAGTACTTC. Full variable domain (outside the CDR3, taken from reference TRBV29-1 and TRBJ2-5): SAVISQKPSRDICQRGTSLTIQCQVDSQVTMMFWYRQQPGQSLTLIATANQGSEATYESGFVIDKFPISRPNLTFSTLTVSNMSPEDSSIYLCSVAGQGYSGTQYFGPGTRLLVL.

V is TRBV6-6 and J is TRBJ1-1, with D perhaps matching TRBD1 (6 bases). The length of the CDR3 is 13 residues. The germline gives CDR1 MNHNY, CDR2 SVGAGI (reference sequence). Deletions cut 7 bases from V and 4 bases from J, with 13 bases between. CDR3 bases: TGTGCCAGCACCTCGCCCAGGGGCACTGAAGCTTTCTTT. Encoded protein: CASTSPRGTEAFF.

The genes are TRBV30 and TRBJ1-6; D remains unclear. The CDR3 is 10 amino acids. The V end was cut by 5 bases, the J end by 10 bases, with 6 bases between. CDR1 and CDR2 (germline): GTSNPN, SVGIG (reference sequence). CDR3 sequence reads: CAWGGSPLHF. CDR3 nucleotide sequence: TGTGCCTGGGGAGGCTCACCCCTCCACTTT.

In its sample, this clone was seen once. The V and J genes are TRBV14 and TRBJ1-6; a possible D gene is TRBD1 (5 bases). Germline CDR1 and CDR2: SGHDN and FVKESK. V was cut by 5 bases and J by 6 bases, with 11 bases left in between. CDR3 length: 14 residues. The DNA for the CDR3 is TGTGCCAGCAGCTTAACGGGGGTTAATTCACCCCTCCACTTT. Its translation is CASSLTGVNSPLHF.

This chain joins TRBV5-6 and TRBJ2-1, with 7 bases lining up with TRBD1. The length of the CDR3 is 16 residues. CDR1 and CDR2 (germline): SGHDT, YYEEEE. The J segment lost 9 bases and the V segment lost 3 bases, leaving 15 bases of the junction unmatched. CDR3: CASSSDRVRVGGEQFF. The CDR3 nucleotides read TGTGCCAGCAGCTCTGACAGGGTGCGAGTTGGGGGTGAGCAGTTCTTC.

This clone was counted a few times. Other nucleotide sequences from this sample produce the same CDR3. The CDR3 DNA reads as TGCAGCGTTGGACAGTACAATGAGCAGTTCTTC. The encoded protein is CSVGQYNEQFF. This chain connects TRBV29-1 to TRBJ2-1; D is possibly TRBD1 (5 bases). This CDR3 contains 11 residues. V lost 4 bases, J lost 4 bases, and 5 bases lay in between. Germline-derived CDR1 and CDR2 are SQVTM and ANQGSEA.

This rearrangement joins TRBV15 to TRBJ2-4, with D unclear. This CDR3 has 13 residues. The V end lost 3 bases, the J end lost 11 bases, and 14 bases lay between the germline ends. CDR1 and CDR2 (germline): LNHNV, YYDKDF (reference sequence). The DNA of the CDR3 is TGTGCCACCAGCAGGGACCGAATTCAGGTTCAGTACTTC. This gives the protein CATSRDRIQVQYF. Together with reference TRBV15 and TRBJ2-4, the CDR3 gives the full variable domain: DAMVIQNPRYQVTQFGKPVTLSCSQTLNHNVMYWYQQKSSQAPKLLFHYYDKDFNNEADTPDNFQSRRPNTSFCFLDIRSPGLGDTAMYLCATSRDRIQVQYFGAGTRLSVL.

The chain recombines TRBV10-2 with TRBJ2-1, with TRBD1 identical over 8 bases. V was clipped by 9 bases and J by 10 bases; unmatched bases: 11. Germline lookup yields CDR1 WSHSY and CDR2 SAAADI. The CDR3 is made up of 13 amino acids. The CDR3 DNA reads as TGCGCCAGGTGCACCGGACAGGGTTACGAGCAGTTCTTC. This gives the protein CARCTGQGYEQFF.

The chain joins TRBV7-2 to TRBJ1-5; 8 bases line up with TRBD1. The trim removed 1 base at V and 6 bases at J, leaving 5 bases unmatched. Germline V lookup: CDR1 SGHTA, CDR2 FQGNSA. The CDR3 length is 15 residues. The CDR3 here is CASSLETGVFQPQHF. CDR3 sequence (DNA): TGTGCCAGCAGCTTAGAGACAGGGGTTTTTCAGCCCCAGCATTTT.

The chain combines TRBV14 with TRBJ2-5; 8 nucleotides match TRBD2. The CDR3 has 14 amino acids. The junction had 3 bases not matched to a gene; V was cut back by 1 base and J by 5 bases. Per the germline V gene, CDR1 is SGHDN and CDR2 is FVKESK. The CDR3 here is CASSQAGRAETQYF. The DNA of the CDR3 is TGTGCCAGCAGCCAAGCCGGGAGGGCGGAGACCCAGTACTTC.

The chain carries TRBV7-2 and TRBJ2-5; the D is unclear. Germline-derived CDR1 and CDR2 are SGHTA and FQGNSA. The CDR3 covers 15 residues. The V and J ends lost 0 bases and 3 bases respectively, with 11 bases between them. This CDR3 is CASSLAQIRKETQYF. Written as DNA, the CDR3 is TGTGCCAGCAGCTTAGCCCAGATCCGAAAAGAGACCCAGTACTTC.

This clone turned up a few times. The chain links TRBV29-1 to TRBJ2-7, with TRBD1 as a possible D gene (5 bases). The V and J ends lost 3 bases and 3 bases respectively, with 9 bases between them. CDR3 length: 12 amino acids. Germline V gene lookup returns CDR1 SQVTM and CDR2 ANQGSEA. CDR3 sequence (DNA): TGCAGCGTTGACGGGCAGGGCTACGAGCAGTACTTC. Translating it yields CSVDGQGYEQYF.

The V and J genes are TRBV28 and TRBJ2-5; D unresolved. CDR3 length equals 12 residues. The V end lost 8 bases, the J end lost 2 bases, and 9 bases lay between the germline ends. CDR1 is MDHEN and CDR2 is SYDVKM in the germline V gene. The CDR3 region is CASLGGQETQYF. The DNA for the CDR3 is TGTGCCAGCCTAGGCGGTCAAGAGACCCAGTACTTC.

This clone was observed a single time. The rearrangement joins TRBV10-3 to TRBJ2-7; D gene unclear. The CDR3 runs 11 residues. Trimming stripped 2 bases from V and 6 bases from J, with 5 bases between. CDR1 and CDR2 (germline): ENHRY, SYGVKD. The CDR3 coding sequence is TGTGCCATCAGTGAGGGCCTCGAGCAGTACTTC. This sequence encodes CAISEGLEQYF.

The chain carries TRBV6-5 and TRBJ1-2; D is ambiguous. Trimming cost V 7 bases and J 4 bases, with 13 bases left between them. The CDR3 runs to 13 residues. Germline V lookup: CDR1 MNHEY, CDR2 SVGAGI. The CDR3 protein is CASTFGLGYGYTF. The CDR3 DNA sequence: TGTGCCAGCACTTTCGGGCTCGGCTATGGCTACACCTTC.

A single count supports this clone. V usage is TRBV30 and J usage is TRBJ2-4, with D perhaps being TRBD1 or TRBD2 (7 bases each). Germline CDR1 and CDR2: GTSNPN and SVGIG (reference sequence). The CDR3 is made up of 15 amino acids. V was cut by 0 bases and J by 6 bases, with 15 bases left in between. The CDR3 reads CAWSVGQGEGNIQYF. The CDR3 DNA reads TGTGCCTGGAGTGTGGGGCAGGGGGAGGGAAACATTCAGTACTTC.

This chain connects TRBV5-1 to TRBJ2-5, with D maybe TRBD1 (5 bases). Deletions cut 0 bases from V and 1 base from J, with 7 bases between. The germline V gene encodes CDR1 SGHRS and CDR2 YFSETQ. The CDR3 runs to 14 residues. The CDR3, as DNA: TGCGCCAGCAGCTTGGGGGGCACCCAAGAGACCCAGTACTTC. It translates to CASSLGGTQETQYF.

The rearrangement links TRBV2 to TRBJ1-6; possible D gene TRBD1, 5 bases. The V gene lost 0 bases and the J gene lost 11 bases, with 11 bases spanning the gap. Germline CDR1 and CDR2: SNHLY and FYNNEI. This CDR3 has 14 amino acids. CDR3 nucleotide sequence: TGTGCCAGCAGTGAAGCGCTGGGGGTGCCACCCCTCCACTTT. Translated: CASSEALGVPPLHF.

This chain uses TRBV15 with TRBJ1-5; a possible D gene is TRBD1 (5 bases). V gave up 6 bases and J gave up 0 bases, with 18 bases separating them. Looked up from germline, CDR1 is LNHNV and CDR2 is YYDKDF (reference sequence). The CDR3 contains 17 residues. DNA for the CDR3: TGTGCCACCAGAGTAGTAAAAGGGGCTAGTAGCAATCAGCCCCAGCATTTT. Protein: CATRVVKGASSNQPQHF.

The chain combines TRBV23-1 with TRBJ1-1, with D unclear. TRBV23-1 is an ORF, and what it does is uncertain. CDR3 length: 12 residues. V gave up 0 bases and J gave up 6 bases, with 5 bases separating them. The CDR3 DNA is TGCGCCAGCAGTCAATCTTGTCCTGAAGCTTTCTTT. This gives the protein CASSQSCPEAFF.

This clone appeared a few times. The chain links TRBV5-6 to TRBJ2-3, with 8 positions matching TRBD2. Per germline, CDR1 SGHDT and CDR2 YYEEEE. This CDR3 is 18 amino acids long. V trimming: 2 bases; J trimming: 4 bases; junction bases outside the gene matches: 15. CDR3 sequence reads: CASSFLALAGIGADTQYF. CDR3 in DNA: TGTGCCAGCAGCTTTCTCGCTCTAGCGGGTATTGGCGCAGATACGCAGTATTTT. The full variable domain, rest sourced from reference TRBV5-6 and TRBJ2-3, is DAGVTQSPTHLIKTRGQQVTLRCSPKSGHDTVSWYQQALGQGPQFIFQYYEEEERQRGNFPDRFSGHQFPNYSSELNVNALLLGDSALYLCASSFLALAGIGADTQYFGPGTRLTVL.

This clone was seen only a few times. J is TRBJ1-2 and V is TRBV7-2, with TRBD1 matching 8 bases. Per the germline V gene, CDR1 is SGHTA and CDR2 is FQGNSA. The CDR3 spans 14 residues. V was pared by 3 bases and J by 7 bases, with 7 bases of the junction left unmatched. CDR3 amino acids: CASSFRQGASGYTF. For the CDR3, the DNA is TGTGCCAGCAGCTTCAGGCAGGGGGCGAGTGGCTACACCTTC. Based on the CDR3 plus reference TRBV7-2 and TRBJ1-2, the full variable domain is GAGVSQSPSNKVTEKGKDVELRCDPISGHTALYWYRQSLGQGLEFLIYFQGNSAPDKSGLPSDRFSAERTGGSVSTLTIQRTQQEDSAVYLCASSFRQGASGYTFGSGTRLTVV.

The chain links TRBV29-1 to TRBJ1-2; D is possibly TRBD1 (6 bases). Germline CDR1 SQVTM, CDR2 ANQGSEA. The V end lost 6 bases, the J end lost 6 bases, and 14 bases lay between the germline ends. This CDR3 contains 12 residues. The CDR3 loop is CSVIGGAHGYTF. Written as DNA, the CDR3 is TGCAGCGTCATCGGGGGGGCGCATGGCTACACCTTC.

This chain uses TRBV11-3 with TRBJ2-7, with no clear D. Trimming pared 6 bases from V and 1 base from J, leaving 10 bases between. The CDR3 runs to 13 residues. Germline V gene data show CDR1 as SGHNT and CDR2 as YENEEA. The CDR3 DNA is TGTGCCAGCAGTTTCGCCTCATCCTACGAGCAGTACTTC. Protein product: CASSFASSYEQYF. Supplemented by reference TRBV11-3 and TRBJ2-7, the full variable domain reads EAGVVQSPRYKIIEKKQPVAFWCNPISGHNTLYWYLQNLGQGPELLIRYENEEAVDDSQLPKDRFSAERLKGVDSTLKIQPAELGDSAVYLCASSFASSYEQYFGPGTRLTVT.

The CDR3 region is CAWRRTLSRGLNYGYTF. The CDR3 bases are TGTGCCTGGAGAAGGACCCTCTCTAGGGGGCTGAACTATGGCTACACCTTC. The chain carries TRBV30 and TRBJ1-2; 7 nucleotides match TRBD1. The trim removed 3 bases at V and 2 bases at J, leaving 15 bases unmatched. The CDR3 length is 17 residues. Looked up from germline, CDR1 is GTSNPN and CDR2 is SVGIG (reference sequence).

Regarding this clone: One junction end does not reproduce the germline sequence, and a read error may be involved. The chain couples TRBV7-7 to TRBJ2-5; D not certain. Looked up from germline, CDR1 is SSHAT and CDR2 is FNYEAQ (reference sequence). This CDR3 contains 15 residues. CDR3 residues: CASSLRLSNQETQYF. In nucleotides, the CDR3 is TGTGCTAGCAGCTTAAGGCTTTCTAACCAAGAGACCCAGTACTTC.